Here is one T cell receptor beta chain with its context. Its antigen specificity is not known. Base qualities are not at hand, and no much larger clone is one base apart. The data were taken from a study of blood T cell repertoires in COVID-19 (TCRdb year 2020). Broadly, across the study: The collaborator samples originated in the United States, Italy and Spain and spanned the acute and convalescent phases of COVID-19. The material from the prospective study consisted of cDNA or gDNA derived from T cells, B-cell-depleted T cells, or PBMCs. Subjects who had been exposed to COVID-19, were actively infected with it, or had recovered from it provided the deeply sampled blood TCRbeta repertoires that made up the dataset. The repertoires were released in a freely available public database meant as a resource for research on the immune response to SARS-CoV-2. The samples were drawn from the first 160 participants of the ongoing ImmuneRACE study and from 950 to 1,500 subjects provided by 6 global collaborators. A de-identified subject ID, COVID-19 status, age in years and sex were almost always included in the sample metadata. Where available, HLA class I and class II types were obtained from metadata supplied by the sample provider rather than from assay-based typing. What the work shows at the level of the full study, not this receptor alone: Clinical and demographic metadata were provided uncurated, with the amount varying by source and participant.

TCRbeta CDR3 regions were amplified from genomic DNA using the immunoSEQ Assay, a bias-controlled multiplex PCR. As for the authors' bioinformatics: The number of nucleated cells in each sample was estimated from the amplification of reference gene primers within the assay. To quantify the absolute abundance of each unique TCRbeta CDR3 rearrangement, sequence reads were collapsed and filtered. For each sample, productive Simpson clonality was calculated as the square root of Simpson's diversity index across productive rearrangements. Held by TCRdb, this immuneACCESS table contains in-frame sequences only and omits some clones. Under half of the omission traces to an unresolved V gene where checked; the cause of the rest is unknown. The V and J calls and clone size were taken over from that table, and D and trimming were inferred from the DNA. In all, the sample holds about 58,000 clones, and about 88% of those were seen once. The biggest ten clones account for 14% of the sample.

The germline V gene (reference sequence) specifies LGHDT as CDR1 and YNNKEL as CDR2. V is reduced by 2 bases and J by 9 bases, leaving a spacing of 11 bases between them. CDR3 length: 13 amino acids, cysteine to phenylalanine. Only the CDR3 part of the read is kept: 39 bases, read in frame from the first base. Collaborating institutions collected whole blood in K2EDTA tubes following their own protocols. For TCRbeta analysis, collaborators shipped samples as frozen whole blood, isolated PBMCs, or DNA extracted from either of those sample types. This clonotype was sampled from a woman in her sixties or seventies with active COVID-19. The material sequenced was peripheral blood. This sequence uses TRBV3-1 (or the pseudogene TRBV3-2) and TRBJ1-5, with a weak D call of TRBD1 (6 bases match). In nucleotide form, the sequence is TGTGCCAGCAGCCAACAGGGGACGGGGCCCCAGCATTTT. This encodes CASSQQGTGPQHF.